These 20 T cell receptor beta chains share one sample of origin, sequenced in a study of patients and donors after allogeneic stem cell transplantation. TCRdb itself ran the RT-PCR reads through MiXCR, one entry per CDR3 protein. In the table there are about 74,000 distinct CDR3 sequences, approximately 25% of which are singletons. The sample was blood, either unsorted or a sorted T cell fraction (not recorded which). These TCRs come from a human donor who was either an allogeneic HSCT recipient or a stem cell or donor lymphocyte infusion donor (not recorded which). It is not recorded whose cells these are; they may come from a transplant donor.

The chain has TRBV5-1 and TRBJ2-3, with D perhaps matching TRBD2 (6 bases). Trimming removed 4 bases from V and 5 bases from J, with 14 bases in between. From germline, CDR1 is SGHRS and CDR2 YFSETQ. This CDR3 comprises 14 residues. CDR3 sequence: CASSPMEGRDTQYF. The CDR3 region has the DNA TGCGCCAGCAGCCCGATGGAGGGGAGAGATACGCAGTATTTT.

This clonotype was seen more than once but under ten times. V and J are TRBV6-2 or TRBV6-3 and TRBJ1-1; D unclear. The CDR3 has 14 residues. Trimming stripped 5 bases from V and 1 base from J, with 11 bases between. In germline, CDR1 is MNHEY, CDR2 SVGEGT. The CDR3 DNA follows: TGTGCCAGCAGTCAAAGCGGGAAGAACACTGAAGCTTTCTTT. This translates into CASSQSGKNTEAFF.

This clonotype occurred a few times. The chain uses TRBV20-1 and TRBJ2-3, with D uncertain. CDR3 length: 15 residues. The germline gives CDR1 DFQATT, CDR2 SNEGSKA (reference sequence). The ends were cut back, 5 bases at V and 4 bases at J, with 19 bases in the middle. The CDR3 here is CSAGTRQGIPDTQYF. For the CDR3, the DNA is TGCAGTGCTGGTACTCGACAAGGGATCCCAGATACGCAGTATTTT.

This clonotype was recorded many times. V and J are TRBV10-3 and TRBJ1-5, with D uncertain. Germline CDR1 reads ENHRY; CDR2 reads SYGVKD. V was trimmed by 0 bases and J by 1 base, leaving 13 bases between them. The CDR3 is made up of 17 amino acids. CDR3 sequence reads: CAISESGGVRSNQPQHF. For the CDR3, the DNA is TGTGCCATCAGTGAGTCGGGAGGAGTACGAAGCAATCAGCCCCAGCATTTT.

This clonotype was seen more than once but under ten times. V usage is TRBV5-1 and J usage is TRBJ1-2; 8 nucleotides line up with TRBD1. Germline V CDR1 and CDR2: SGHRS, YFSETQ. The trim removed 0 bases at V and 4 bases at J, leaving 11 bases unmatched. The CDR3 totals 17 residues. This chain's CDR3 is CASSLEPSTGVRYGYTF. Here the CDR3 DNA reads TGCGCCAGCAGCTTGGAACCGTCGACAGGGGTACGCTATGGCTACACCTTC.

V usage is TRBV6-5 and J usage is TRBJ1-1; D is ambiguous. This CDR3 has 15 amino acids. The V end lost 0 bases, the J end lost 1 base, and 9 bases lay between the germline ends. Germline CDR1 is MNHEY and CDR2 is SVGAGI. In DNA, the CDR3 is TGTGCCAGCAGTTACTCGGGGTTTGAGAACACTGAAGCTTTCTTT. It codes for CASSYSGFENTEAFF.

The V call is TRBV6-6, the J call TRBJ1-2, with a tentative D call TRBD1 (6 bases). The CDR3 is made up of 12 amino acids. V was cut by 5 bases and J by 3 bases, with 7 bases left in between. Germline loops: CDR1 MNHNY, CDR2 SVGAGI (reference sequence). CDR3 DNA sequence: TGTGCCAGCAGTCCAGGGGACTATGGCTACACCTTC. It is translated as CASSPGDYGYTF.

The chain couples TRBV12-3 or TRBV12-4 to TRBJ2-5; TRBD2 aligns across 7 bases. The J segment lost 3 bases and the V segment lost 5 bases, leaving 3 bases of the junction unmatched. The length of the CDR3 is 13 residues. The CDR3 protein is CASSGGGKETQYF. The CDR3 DNA sequence: TGTGCCAGCAGTGGGGGGGGTAAAGAGACCCAGTACTTC.

A word on this clonotype: One end of the junction is discordant with germline, which a read error may explain. The V gene is TRBV7-7, the J gene TRBJ1-3; TRBD1 matches at 7 bases. The CDR3 covers 15 residues. The germline V gene encodes CDR1 SSHAT and CDR2 FNYEAQ (reference sequence). As DNA, the CDR3 is TGTGCTAGCAGCCCCGACAGGGAGTCTGGAAACACCATATATTTT. This translates into CASSPDRESGNTIYF.

This clonotype was observed a few times. The chain links TRBV29-1 to TRBJ2-1; D gene uncertain. Trimming cost V 3 bases and J 3 bases, with 15 bases left between them. CDR1 and CDR2 from the germline V gene are SQVTM and ANQGSEA. CDR3 length equals 15 residues. CDR3 protein: CSVDSVGYRYNEQFF. CDR3 in DNA: TGCAGCGTTGATAGTGTAGGTTATCGCTACAATGAGCAGTTCTTC.

The rearrangement links TRBV29-1 to TRBJ1-3; TRBD1 aligns across 7 bases. This CDR3 is built from 14 residues. The ends lost 6 bases at V and 0 bases at J; junction bases unmatched: 5. Germline V lookup: CDR1 SQVTM, CDR2 ANQGSEA. In DNA, the CDR3 is TGCAGCGTCCTAGGACAGGACTCTGGAAACACCATATATTTT. This sequence encodes CSVLGQDSGNTIYF. The full variable domain, completed using reference TRBV29-1 and TRBJ1-3, is SAVISQKPSRDICQRGTSLTIQCQVDSQVTMMFWYRQQPGQSLTLIATANQGSEATYESGFVIDKFPISRPNLTFSTLTVSNMSPEDSSIYLCSVLGQDSGNTIYFGEGSWLTVV.

The chain employs TRBV5-1 and TRBJ2-1; D is perhaps TRBD2 (5 bases). Per germline, CDR1 SGHRS and CDR2 YFSETQ. This CDR3 has 15 amino acids. Between the trimmed V and J ends, which lost 3 bases and 4 bases, there was a span of 14 bases. The CDR3 DNA sequence: TGCGCCAGCAGCTCAACTGACGGACTTTACAATGAGCAGTTCTTC. Its translation is CASSSTDGLYNEQFF. Full variable domain (missing parts from reference TRBV5-1 and TRBJ2-1): KAGVTQTPRYLIKTRGQQVTLSCSPISGHRSVSWYQQTPGQGLQFLFEYFSETQRNKGNFPGRFSGRQFSNSRSEMNVSTLELGDSALYLCASSSTDGLYNEQFFGPGTRLTVL.

The chain uses TRBV7-7 and TRBJ2-2; D tentatively fits TRBD1 or TRBD2 (5 bases each). In germline, CDR1 is SSHAT, CDR2 FNYEAQ (reference sequence). The CDR3 sequence is 16 residues long. Trimming removed 5 bases from V and 0 bases from J, with 13 bases in between. CDR3 loop: CASSLLGDANTGELFF. The DNA for the CDR3 is TGTGCCAGCAGCCTACTAGGGGACGCGAACACCGGGGAGCTGTTTTTT.

The chain employs TRBV10-3 and TRBJ2-7; D might be TRBD1 (6 bases). Per germline, CDR1 ENHRY and CDR2 SYGVKD. V gave up 3 bases and J gave up 0 bases, with 21 bases separating them. The CDR3 sequence is 18 residues long. As DNA, the CDR3 is TGTGCCATCAGTGAAAACTGGGGCCTGGGGGCGAGCTCCTACGAGCAGTACTTC. Its protein product is CAISENWGLGASSYEQYF.

In its sample, this clonotype was seen a few times. This CDR3 reads CASSALTTGSGNTIYF. CDR3 coding DNA: TGCGCCAGCAGCGCACTGACAACCGGCTCTGGAAACACCATATATTTT. The genes are TRBV5-1 and TRBJ1-3; no firm D call. Germline values: CDR1 SGHRS, CDR2 YFSETQ. CDR3 length: 16 residues. Trimming took off 4 bases at V and 0 bases at J, with 14 bases between the two ends.

The rearrangement joins TRBV7-2 to TRBJ2-5, with D perhaps matching TRBD1 (5 bases). The CDR3 runs to 16 residues. Trimming took 1 base from V and 2 from J, leaving 14 bases between them. Germline V gene data show CDR1 as SGHTA and CDR2 as FQGNSA. This CDR3 reads CASSLVSGFGQETQYF. DNA of the CDR3: TGTGCCAGCAGCTTAGTTTCAGGGTTTGGGCAAGAGACCCAGTACTTC. The entire variable domain, with the rest obtained from reference TRBV7-2 and TRBJ2-5, is as follows: GAGVSQSPSNKVTEKGKDVELRCDPISGHTALYWYRQSLGQGLEFLIYFQGNSAPDKSGLPSDRFSAERTGGSVSTLTIQRTQQEDSAVYLCASSLVSGFGQETQYFGPGTRLLVL.

This clonotype has a handful of counts. The chain recombines TRBV5-1 with TRBJ1-4, with D possibly TRBD1 on 6 matching bases. V was clipped by 4 bases and J by 7 bases, with 11 bases between them. CDR3 size: 13 residues. CDR1 and CDR2 from the germline V gene are SGHRS and YFSETQ. CDR3 bases: TGCGCCAGCAGCCTCAGGGGCTCTGAAAAACTGTTTTTT. This translates into CASSLRGSEKLFF. The full variable domain, with the rest looked up from reference TRBV5-1 and TRBJ1-4, is KAGVTQTPRYLIKTRGQQVTLSCSPISGHRSVSWYQQTPGQGLQFLFEYFSETQRNKGNFPGRFSGRQFSNSRSEMNVSTLELGDSALYLCASSLRGSEKLFFGSGTQLSVL.

This sequence joins TRBV29-1 and TRBJ2-5, with TRBD1 matching over 8 bases. V lost 2 bases, J lost 5 bases, and 7 bases stayed unmatched. The germline gives CDR1 SQVTM, CDR2 ANQGSEA. This CDR3 is 14 amino acids long. The CDR3 coding sequence is TGCAGCGTTGAAAAAGACAGGGGACGGGAGACCCAGTACTTC. Its translation is CSVEKDRGRETQYF.

V usage is TRBV6-1 and J usage is TRBJ2-2; no clear D. Germline loops: CDR1 MNHNS, CDR2 SASEGT. The CDR3 is made up of 15 amino acids. With 5 bases removed from V and 0 bases from J, the gap between germline ends came to 10 bases. CDR3 in amino acids: CASSLQLANTGELFF. CDR3 sequence (DNA): TGTGCCAGCAGTCTACAACTCGCGAACACCGGGGAGCTGTTTTTT.

This clonotype was picked up a small number of times. The chain links TRBV20-1 to TRBJ2-4; 7 positions match TRBD1. The CDR3 spans 15 residues. Germline trimming cut 2 bases from V and 0 bases from J; bases unmatched to any gene: 4. Germline V lookup: CDR1 DFQATT, CDR2 SNEGSKA (reference sequence). CDR3 coding DNA: TGCAGTGCTAGAACAGGGGCTGTAGCCAAAAACATTCAGTACTTC. Amino acids: CSARTGAVAKNIQYF.